This record looks at one TCR beta chain sequence and its context. The record originates from a study of T cells in Graves' hyperthyroidism and ophthalmopathy. From RNA transcripts, TCR beta CDR3 regions were amplified. A first-round RT-PCR of the TCR CDR3 used the HTBI primer set. MiXCR, applied by TCRdb to the multiplex PCR reads, yields one record per CDR3 protein. Found here are around 600,000 distinct CDR3 sequences, 15% to 20% of them singletons; the top ten hold around 3.3%. The V and J ends lost 3 bases and 12 bases respectively, with 20 bases between them. Germline V gene sequence: CDR1 SQVTM, CDR2 ANQGSEA. The CDR3 length is 13 residues.

The chain carries TRBV29-1 and TRBJ1-1; perhaps TRBD1 as D (6 bases). Sequencing used blood. This TCR came from a woman aged 35 to 49 with Graves' ophthalmopathy. The CDR3 loop reads CSVERGAGLMPFF. The CDR3 DNA sequence: TGCAGCGTTGAGAGGGGGGCAGGGTTGATGCCTTTCTTT.